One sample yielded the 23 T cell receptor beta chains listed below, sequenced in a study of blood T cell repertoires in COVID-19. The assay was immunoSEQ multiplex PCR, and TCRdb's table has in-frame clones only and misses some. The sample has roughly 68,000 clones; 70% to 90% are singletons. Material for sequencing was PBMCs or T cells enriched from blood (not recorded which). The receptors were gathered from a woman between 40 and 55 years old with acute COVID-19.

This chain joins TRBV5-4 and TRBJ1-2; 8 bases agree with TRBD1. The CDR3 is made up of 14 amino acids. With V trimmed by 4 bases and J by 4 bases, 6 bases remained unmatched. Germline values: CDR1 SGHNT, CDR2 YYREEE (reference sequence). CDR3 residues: CASSIQGGTYGYTF. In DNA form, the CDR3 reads TGTGCCAGCAGCATACAGGGGGGGACCTATGGCTACACCTTC. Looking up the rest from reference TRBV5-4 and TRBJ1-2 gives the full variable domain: ETGVTQSPTHLIKTRGQQVTLRCSSQSGHNTVSWYQQALGQGPQFIFQYYREEENGRGNFPPRFSGLQFPNYSSELNVNALELDDSALYLCASSIQGGTYGYTFGSGTRLTVV.

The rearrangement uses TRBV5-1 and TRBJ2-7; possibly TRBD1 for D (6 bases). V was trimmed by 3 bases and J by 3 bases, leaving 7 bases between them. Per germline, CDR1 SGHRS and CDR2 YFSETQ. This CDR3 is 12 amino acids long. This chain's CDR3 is CASSSDSYEQYF. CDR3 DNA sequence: TGCGCCAGCAGCTCGGACAGCTACGAGCAGTACTTC.

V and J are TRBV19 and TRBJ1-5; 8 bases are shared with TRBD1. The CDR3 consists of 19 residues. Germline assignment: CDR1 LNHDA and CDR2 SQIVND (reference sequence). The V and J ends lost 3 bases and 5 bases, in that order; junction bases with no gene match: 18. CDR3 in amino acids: CASSMVIRTGFEGYQPQHF. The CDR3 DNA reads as TGTGCCAGTAGTATGGTTATCAGGACAGGGTTTGAGGGATATCAGCCCCAGCATTTT.

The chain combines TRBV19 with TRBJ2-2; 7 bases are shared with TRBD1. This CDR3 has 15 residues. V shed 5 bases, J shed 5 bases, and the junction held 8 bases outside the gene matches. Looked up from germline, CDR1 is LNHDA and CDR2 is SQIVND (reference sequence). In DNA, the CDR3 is TGTGCCAGTAGTGGAAGACAGGGTCAGACCGGGGAGCTGTTTTTT. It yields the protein CASSGRQGQTGELFF.

In DNA form, the CDR3 reads TGCGCCAGCAGCTTGAGGGGGTTACGGACAGATACGCAGTATTTT. It is translated as CASSLRGLRTDTQYF. This sequence joins TRBV5-1 and TRBJ2-3; the D gene is possibly TRBD1 (6 bases). The CDR3 has 15 amino acids. V dropped 1 base and J dropped 3 bases, with 12 bases sitting between them. Germline values: CDR1 SGHRS, CDR2 YFSETQ. The full variable domain, completed using reference TRBV5-1 and TRBJ2-3, is KAGVTQTPRYLIKTRGQQVTLSCSPISGHRSVSWYQQTPGQGLQFLFEYFSETQRNKGNFPGRFSGRQFSNSRSEMNVSTLELGDSALYLCASSLRGLRTDTQYFGPGTRLTVL.

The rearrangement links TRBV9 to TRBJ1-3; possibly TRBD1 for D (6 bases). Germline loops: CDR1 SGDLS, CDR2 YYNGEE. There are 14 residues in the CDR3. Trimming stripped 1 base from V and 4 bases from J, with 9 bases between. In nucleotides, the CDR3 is TGTGCCAGCAGCGTACAGGGGTCAGGAAACACCATATATTTT. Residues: CASSVQGSGNTIYF.

This CDR3 reads CASRRGYDNQPQHF. The CDR3 DNA is TGTGCCAGCCGGCGGGGGTACGACAATCAGCCCCAGCATTTT. The rearrangement links TRBV6-5 to TRBJ1-5; tentative D call: TRBD1 (5 bases). The CDR3 extends over 14 amino acids. CDR1 is MNHEY and CDR2 is SVGAGI in the germline V gene. With 8 bases removed from V and 3 bases from J, the gap between germline ends came to 14 bases.

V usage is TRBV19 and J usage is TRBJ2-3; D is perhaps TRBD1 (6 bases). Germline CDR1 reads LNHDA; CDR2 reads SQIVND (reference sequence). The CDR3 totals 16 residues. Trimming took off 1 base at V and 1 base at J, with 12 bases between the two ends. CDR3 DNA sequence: TGTGCCAGTAGTATAGCGGCCAGGGGCCGCACAGATACGCAGTATTTT. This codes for CASSIAARGRTDTQYF.

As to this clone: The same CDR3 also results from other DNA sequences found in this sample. DNA for the CDR3: TGTGCCAGCAGTATCGGACAGGGCCCCAATCAGCCCCAGCATTTT. Amino acid sequence: CASSIGQGPNQPQHF. This chain connects TRBV27 to TRBJ1-5; 8 bases match TRBD1. This CDR3 has 15 residues. V was pared by 5 bases and J by 3 bases, with 6 bases of the junction left unmatched. Looked up from germline, CDR1 is MNHEY and CDR2 is SMNVEV (reference sequence).

The CDR3 loop reads CASSFRQGPFVPQHF. CDR3 in DNA: TGTGCCAGCAGCTTCAGACAGGGCCCTTTTGTGCCCCAGCATTTT. The rearrangement links TRBV21-1 to TRBJ1-5; the DNA was not used to check the table's D call, TRBD1. TRBV21-1 is deemed a pseudogene. The CDR3 runs 15 residues.

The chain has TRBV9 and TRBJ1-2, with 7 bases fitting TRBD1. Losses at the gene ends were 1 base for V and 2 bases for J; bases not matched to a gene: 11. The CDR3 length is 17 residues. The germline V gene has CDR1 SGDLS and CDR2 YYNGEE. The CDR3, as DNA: TGTGCCAGCAGCGTAACCGAGACAGGGATAGAAAACTATGGCTACACCTTC. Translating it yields CASSVTETGIENYGYTF.

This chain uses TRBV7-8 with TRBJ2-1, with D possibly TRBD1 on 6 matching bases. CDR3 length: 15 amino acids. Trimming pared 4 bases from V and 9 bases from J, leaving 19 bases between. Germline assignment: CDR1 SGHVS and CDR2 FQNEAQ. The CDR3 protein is CASSSGGGNAGEQFF. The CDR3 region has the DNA TGTGCCAGCAGCTCCGGTGGGGGCAATGCCGGTGAGCAGTTCTTC.

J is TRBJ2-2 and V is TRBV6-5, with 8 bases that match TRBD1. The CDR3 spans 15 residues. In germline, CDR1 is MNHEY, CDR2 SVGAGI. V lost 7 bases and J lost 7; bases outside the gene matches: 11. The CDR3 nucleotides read TGTGCCAGCACCCCGCTACAGGGGGGTCACGGGGAGCTGTTTTTT. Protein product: CASTPLQGGHGELFF.

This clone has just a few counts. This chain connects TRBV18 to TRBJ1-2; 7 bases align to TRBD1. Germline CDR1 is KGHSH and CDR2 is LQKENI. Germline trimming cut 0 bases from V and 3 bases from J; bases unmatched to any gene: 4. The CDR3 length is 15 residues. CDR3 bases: TGTGCCAGCTCACCACCGCGACAGGGCGACTATGGCTACACCTTC. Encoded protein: CASSPPRQGDYGYTF.

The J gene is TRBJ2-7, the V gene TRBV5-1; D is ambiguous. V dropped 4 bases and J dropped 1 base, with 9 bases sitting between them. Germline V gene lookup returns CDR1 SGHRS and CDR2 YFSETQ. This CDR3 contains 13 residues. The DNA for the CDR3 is TGCGCCAGCAGCGCAGACACGTCCTACGAGCAGTACTTC. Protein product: CASSADTSYEQYF.

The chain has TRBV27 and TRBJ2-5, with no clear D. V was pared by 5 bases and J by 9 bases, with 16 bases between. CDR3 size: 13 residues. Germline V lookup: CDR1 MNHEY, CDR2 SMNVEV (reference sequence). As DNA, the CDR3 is TGTGCCAGCAGTCGAGGTCTCTCGGCGGCCCAGTACTTC. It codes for CASSRGLSAAQYF.

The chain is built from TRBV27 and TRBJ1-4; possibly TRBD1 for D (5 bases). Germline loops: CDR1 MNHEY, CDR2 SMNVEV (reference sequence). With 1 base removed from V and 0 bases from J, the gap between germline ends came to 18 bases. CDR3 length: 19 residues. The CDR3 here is CASSLFKSGGTTTNEKLFF. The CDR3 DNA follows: TGTGCCAGCAGTTTATTTAAATCGGGGGGGACTACAACTAATGAAAAACTGTTTTTT.

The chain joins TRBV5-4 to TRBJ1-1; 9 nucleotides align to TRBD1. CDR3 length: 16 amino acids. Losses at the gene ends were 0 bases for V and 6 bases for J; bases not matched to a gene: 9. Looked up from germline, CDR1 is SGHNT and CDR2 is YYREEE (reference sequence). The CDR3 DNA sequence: TGTGCCAGCAGCTTGGCCGGCGGGACAGGGAAACCTGAAGCTTTCTTT. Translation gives CASSLAGGTGKPEAFF. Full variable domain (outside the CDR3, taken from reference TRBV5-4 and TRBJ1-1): ETGVTQSPTHLIKTRGQQVTLRCSSQSGHNTVSWYQQALGQGPQFIFQYYREEENGRGNFPPRFSGLQFPNYSSELNVNALELDDSALYLCASSLAGGTGKPEAFFGQGTRLTVV.

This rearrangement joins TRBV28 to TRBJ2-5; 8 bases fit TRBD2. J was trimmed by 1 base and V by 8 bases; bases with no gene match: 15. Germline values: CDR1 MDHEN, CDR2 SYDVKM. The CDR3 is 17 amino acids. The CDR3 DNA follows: TGTGCCAGCCAAGGGGCTAGCGGGCCCCACCTCCAAGAGACCCAGTACTTC. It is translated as CASQGASGPHLQETQYF.

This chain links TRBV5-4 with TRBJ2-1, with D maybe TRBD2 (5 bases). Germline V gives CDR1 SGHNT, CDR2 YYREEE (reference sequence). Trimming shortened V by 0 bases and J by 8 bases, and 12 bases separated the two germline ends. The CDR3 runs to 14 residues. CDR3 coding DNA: TGTGCCAGCAGCTTGGTTTGGAGGAACCATGAGCAGTTCTTC. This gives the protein CASSLVWRNHEQFF.

CDR3 residues: CASSLGGEGGSSLNEQFF. CDR3 DNA: TGTGCCAGCAGCTTAGGGGGTGAGGGAGGGAGTAGTCTCAATGAGCAGTTCTTC. The J gene is TRBJ2-1, the V gene TRBV7-9, with 7 bases identical to TRBD2. After removal of 1 base from V and 6 bases from J, the junction contained 15 bases not matched to a gene. The germline gives CDR1 SEHNR, CDR2 FQNEAQ (reference sequence). The CDR3 loop spans 18 amino acids.

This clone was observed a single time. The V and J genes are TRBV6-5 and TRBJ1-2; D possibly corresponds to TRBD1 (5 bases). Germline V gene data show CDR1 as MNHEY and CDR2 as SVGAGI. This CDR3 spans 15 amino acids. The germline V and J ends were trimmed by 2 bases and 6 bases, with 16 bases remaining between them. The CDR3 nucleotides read TGTGCCAGCAGTTACACCCGGGGAGGGGAGGATGGCTACACCTTC. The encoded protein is CASSYTRGGEDGYTF.

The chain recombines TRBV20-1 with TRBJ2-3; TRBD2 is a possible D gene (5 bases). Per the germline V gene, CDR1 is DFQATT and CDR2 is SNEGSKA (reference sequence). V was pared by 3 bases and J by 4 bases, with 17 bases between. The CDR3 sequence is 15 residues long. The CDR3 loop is CSASPPMVRADTQYF. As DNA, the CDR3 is TGCAGTGCTAGTCCCCCCATGGTGCGGGCAGATACGCAGTATTTT.